The entry that follows covers one TCR beta chain sequence. Its antigen is not identified. Libraries were prepared by immunoSEQ multiplex PCR; TCRdb keeps only in-frame clonotypes and omits some of them. The sample has 2,500,000 or so clones, 92% seen once. This specimen comes from a study of shared clonotypes between healthy human individuals. Regarding the study as a whole: The genetic and exposure-history diversity represented was limited by few donors. Across subsets, estimated richness was generally greater for naive than for memory populations.

Everyone who donated was a Caucasian adult who lived in Nashville, Tennessee. The clonotype originates from a young man in good health. Some clones in this sample may be carry-over from other donors' samples. The sequenced sample was naive CD4+ T cells from PBMCs. Subset: CD45RA+ positively selected.

Here the CDR3 reads CASSWQAVNYGYTF. As DNA, the CDR3 is TGTGCCAGCAGTTGGCAAGCTGTTAACTATGGCTACACCTTC. The chain carries TRBV28 and TRBJ1-2; D not resolved. The CDR3 is made up of 14 amino acids. The V gene lost 4 bases and the J gene lost 1 base, with 10 bases spanning the gap. CDR1 is MDHEN and CDR2 is SYDVKM in the germline V gene.